In this sample, the clone carrying this T cell receptor beta chain turned up many times. The data are from a study of T cell repertoires in cytomegalovirus infection. TCRdb re-called the reads through MiXCR, storing one row per CDR3 protein. In the table there are under 300,000 distinct CDR3 sequences, around 15% of which are singletons. From germline, CDR1 is SEHNR and CDR2 FQNEAQ (reference sequence). V lost 5 bases, J lost 3 bases, and 17 bases lay in between. The CDR3 consists of 15 residues. The J gene is TRBJ2-7, the V gene TRBV7-9, with unresolved D. The sequence came from a human donor in good health (CMV status not recorded). Some clones in this sample may be carry-over from other donors' samples. Sequenced sample: CD8+ T cells from PBMCs. The CDR3 sequence is CASSPTQGPNYEQYF. The CDR3 region has the DNA TGTGCCAGCAGCCCCACTCAAGGGCCGAACTACGAGCAGTACTTC. The full variable domain, completed using reference TRBV7-9 and TRBJ2-7, is DTGVSQNPRHKITKRGQNVTFRCDPISEHNRLYWYRQTLGQGPEFLTYFQNEAQLEKSRLLSDRFSAERPKGSFSTLEIQRTEQGDSAMYLCASSPTQGPNYEQYFGPGTRLTVT.